This T cell receptor beta chain derives from a study of beta chain features in type 1 diabetes. This clone has more than one count but fewer than ten. Its antigen remains unknown. The junction does not match germline at one end; this may be a read error. Reverse transcribing all isolated RNA meant expressed TCRB transcripts were sequenced. Millions of reads, on average, came from each naive, central memory and regulatory T cell sample. Assay used: immunoSEQ multiplex PCR; TCRdb lists only in-frame clones, some missing. The repertoire consists of almost 350,000 clones, with less than 20% occurring once and the leading ten covering 0.044%. Findings of the study overall: In all four CD4+ subsets, TCRB CDR3 length was significantly, moderately reduced in type 1 diabetes. Compared to healthy donors, patients appeared to have naive, central memory and Treg TCRB repertoires that were more alike.

Germline-derived CDR1 and CDR2 are GTSNPN and SVGIG (reference sequence). The CDR3 is 12 amino acids. The clonotype originates from a woman in her late teens or twenties in good health. Specimen: naive CD4+ T cells from blood. V and J are TRBV30 and TRBJ2-1, with TRBD2 identical over 7 bases. The CDR3 DNA reads TGTGCCTGGATGGGTAGCGGGCCCCCTCCCCTCTTC. Protein sequence: CAWMGSGPPPLF.